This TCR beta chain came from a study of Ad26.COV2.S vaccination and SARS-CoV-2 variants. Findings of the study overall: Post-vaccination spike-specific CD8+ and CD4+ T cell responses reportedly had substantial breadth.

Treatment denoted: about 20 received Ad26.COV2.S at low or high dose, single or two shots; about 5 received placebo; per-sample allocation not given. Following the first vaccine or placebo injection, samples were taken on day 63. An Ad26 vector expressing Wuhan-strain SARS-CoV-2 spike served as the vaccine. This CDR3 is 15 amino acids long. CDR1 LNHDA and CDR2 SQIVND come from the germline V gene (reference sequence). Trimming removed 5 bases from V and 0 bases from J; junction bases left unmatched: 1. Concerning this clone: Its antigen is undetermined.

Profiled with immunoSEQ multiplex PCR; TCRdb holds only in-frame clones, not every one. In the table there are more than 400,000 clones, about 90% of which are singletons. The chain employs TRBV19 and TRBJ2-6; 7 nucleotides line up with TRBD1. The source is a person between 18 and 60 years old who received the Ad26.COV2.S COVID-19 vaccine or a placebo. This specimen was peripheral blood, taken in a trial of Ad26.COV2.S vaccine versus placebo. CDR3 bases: TGTGCCAGTAGTGACAGGGACTCTGGGGCCAACGTCCTGACTTTC. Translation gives CASSDRDSGANVLTF.